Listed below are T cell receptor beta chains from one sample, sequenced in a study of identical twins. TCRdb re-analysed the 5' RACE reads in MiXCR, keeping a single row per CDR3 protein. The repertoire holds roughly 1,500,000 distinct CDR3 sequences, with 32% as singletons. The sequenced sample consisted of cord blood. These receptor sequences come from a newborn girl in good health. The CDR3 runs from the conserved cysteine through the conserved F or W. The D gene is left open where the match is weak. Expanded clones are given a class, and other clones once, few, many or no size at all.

DNA: TGTGCCAGCAGTTTAAATACAGGGGGGCCTTATGGCTACACCTTC; CDR3: CASSLNTGGPYGYTF; J: TRBJ1-2; size: few; V: TRBV28; D: TRBD1; length: 15
DNA: TGTGCCAGCAGCCCGAATCCCGGGGTGCAGACCCAGTACTTC; CDR3: CASSPNPGVQTQYF; J: TRBJ2-5; size: -; V: TRBV5-4; D: -; length: 14
DNA: TGCAGTGCTCTCTGGCGCTACAATGAGCAGTTCTTC; CDR3: CSALWRYNEQFF; J: TRBJ2-1; size: few; V: TRBV20-1; D: -; length: 12
DNA: TGTGCCAGCAGCCTACCGTGGACTAGCGGGAGGAGCGGGGAGCTGTTTTTT; CDR3: CASSLPWTSGRSGELFF; J: TRBJ2-2; size: -; V: TRBV9; D: TRBD2; length: 17
DNA: TGCGCCAGCAGCTCCCTTGCGGCGGGAGGCCACACAGATACGCAGTATTTT; CDR3: CASSSLAAGGHTDTQYF; J: TRBJ2-3; size: many; V: TRBV5-1; D: TRBD2; length: 17
DNA: TGTGCCATCCGACAAAATTCGTCGACAGGCCCCCCCCACTTT; CDR3: CAIRQNSSTGPPHF; J: TRBJ1-6; size: -; V: TRBV12-3/TRBV12-4; D: -; length: 14
DNA: TGCGCCAGCAGCTTGGGGGTGAGAGCCAATGAGCAGTTCTTC; CDR3: CASSLGVRANEQFF; J: TRBJ2-1; size: -; V: TRBV5-1; D: -; length: 14
DNA: TGTGCCAGCAGCCAAGAGACAGGGGCGGGTTACAATGAGCAGTACTTC; CDR3: CASSQETGAGYNEQYF; J: TRBJ2-7; size: -; V: TRBV4-2; D: TRBD1; length: 16
DNA: TGTGCCAGCAGAGTGGGGTTCGGGGACAGGGCCTACAATGAGCAGTACTTC; CDR3: CASRVGFGDRAYNEQYF; J: TRBJ2-7; size: -; V: TRBV27; D: TRBD1; length: 17
DNA: TGTGCCACCTCCAGAGGGGGAGGGCGATACAATGAGCAGTTCTTC; CDR3: CATSRGGGRYNEQFF; J: TRBJ2-1; size: -; V: TRBV6-5; D: -; length: 15
DNA: TGCAGTGCGGGCCCGGGGGGGAGCTCCTACAATGAGCAGTACTTC; CDR3: CSAGPGGSSYNEQYF; J: TRBJ2-7; size: -; V: TRBV20-1; D: TRBD2; length: 15
DNA: TGTGCCAGCAGCGGAAGAGTTGGGGAGCAGTTCTTC; CDR3: CASSGRVGEQFF; J: TRBJ2-1; size: few; V: TRBV9; D: -; length: 12
DNA: TGTGCCAGCAGCCAAGAAACGACAGGGGACAATGAAAAACTGTTTTTT; CDR3: CASSQETTGDNEKLFF; J: TRBJ1-4; size: few; V: TRBV3-1; D: TRBD1; length: 16
DNA: TGCAGCGTCCACAGGGACTCTGGAAACACCATATATTTT; CDR3: CSVHRDSGNTIYF; J: TRBJ1-3; size: few; V: TRBV29-1; D: -; length: 13
DNA: TGCAGTGCCGGAGACCGGACAGGGGGGGGTCAGCCCCAGCATTTT; CDR3: CSAGDRTGGGQPQHF; J: TRBJ1-5; size: -; V: TRBV20-1; D: TRBD1; length: 15
DNA: TGCGCCAGCAGCCAACCCGGTGGGAATGCCAAAAACATTCAGTACTTC; CDR3: CASSQPGGNAKNIQYF; J: TRBJ2-4; size: few; V: TRBV4-1; D: -; length: 16
DNA: TGTGCCAGCAGCCAAGATCTAACGGGGGTCTACAATGAGCAGTTCTTC; CDR3: CASSQDLTGVYNEQFF; J: TRBJ2-1; size: -; V: TRBV14; D: -; length: 16
DNA: TGTGCCAGCAGTCCGTGGCTAGCGGGAGGGCCTAGGACCGGGGAGCTGTTTTTT; CDR3: CASSPWLAGGPRTGELFF; J: TRBJ2-2; size: -; V: TRBV28; D: TRBD2; length: 18
DNA: TGTGCCAGCAGCCAGTATTTTGCGGGAGGGCCTTACGAGCAGTACTTC; CDR3: CASSQYFAGGPYEQYF; J: TRBJ2-7; size: -; V: TRBV27; D: TRBD2; length: 16
DNA: TGTGCCAGCAGCTTAGAAGGATATGACTATGGCTACACCTTC; CDR3: CASSLEGYDYGYTF; J: TRBJ1-2; size: -; V: TRBV7-2; D: -; length: 14
DNA: TGTGTCACCGGGGAAGCGGGAGGGACCTACAATGAGCAGTTCTTC; CDR3: CVTGEAGGTYNEQFF; J: TRBJ2-1; size: -; V: TRBV24-1; D: TRBD2; length: 15
DNA: TGTGCCAGCAGTTTAAGGCCCCCCTCGAACACCGGGGAGCTGTTTTTT; CDR3: CASSLRPPSNTGELFF; J: TRBJ2-2; size: -; V: TRBV27; D: -; length: 16
DNA: TGTGCCATCAGGGGGACCGTCACAAACACTGAAGCTTTCTTT; CDR3: CAIRGTVTNTEAFF; J: TRBJ1-1; size: -; V: TRBV10-3; D: -; length: 14
DNA: TGCGCCAGCAGTACGGACAGGAATCAGCCCCAGCATTTT; CDR3: CASSTDRNQPQHF; J: TRBJ1-5; size: -; V: TRBV10-1; D: TRBD1; length: 13
DNA: TGTGCCAGCAGCCGGCGGGGGTCTTCACCCCTCCACTTT; CDR3: CASSRRGSSPLHF; J: TRBJ1-6; size: few; V: TRBV5-6; D: -; length: 13
DNA: TGTGCCAGTAGTATCCATCCTAGCGGGAGCAATGAGCAGTTCTTC; CDR3: CASSIHPSGSNEQFF; J: TRBJ2-1; size: -; V: TRBV19; D: TRBD2; length: 15
DNA: TGTGCCAGCAGTTTGGGGGTTCGCTACACCTTC; CDR3: CASSLGVRYTF; J: TRBJ1-2; size: -; V: TRBV12-3/TRBV12-4; D: -; length: 11
DNA: TGTGCCAGCAGCAAACCGGATGGCTACACCTTC; CDR3: CASSKPDGYTF; J: TRBJ1-2; size: few; V: TRBV21-1; D: -; length: 11